This TCR beta chain was sequenced for a study of post-analysis software for immune sequencing data. Trimming left V 2 bases short and J 3 bases short, with 8 bases between. The V gene's germline CDR1 is MNHEY and CDR2 SVGEGT. The length of the CDR3 is 14 residues. As for this clonotype: What it binds is unknown.

Overall study results and limits: The five TRBV segments detected at higher frequency in patients than in controls included TRBV5-6, TRBV5-1 and TRBV20-1. Those with multiple sclerosis, the patient group, showed significantly lower normalized Chao1 diversity than controls. F measure grouped same-batch samples tightly together.

Presence of unique molecular identifiers characterized the TCR beta cDNA libraries. T cells numbering about 0.85 to 11 million yielded 450,000 to 500,000 cDNA molecules. TCRdb reanalysed the PCR reads using MiXCR and keeps one entry per CDR3 protein. The sample contains 380,000 or so distinct CDR3 sequences, about a third of which appear only once. The receptor was isolated from a girl aged 5-17 years with multiple sclerosis. J is TRBJ1-5 and V is TRBV6-2 or TRBV6-3; a weak D match, TRBD1 (6 bases). Sequenced input: blood. The CDR3 DNA reads as TGTGCCAGCAGTTACCGACAGGCCAATCAGCCCCAGCATTTT. Translating gives CASSYRQANQPQHF.